The clone carrying this T cell receptor beta chain is a singleton in its sample. Its target is not known. The protocol was immunoSEQ multiplex PCR, while the TCRdb copy is restricted to in-frame clones and leaves out a portion. The sample has 550,000 to 600,000 clones, just over 75% seen once. The source of the sample is a study of shared clonotypes between healthy human individuals. This CDR3 is built from 16 residues. Germline V gene lookup returns CDR1 MNHEY and CDR2 SMNVEV (reference sequence). The V end was cut by 0 bases, the J end by 9 bases, with 21 bases between. Study-wide points: The study sampled only blood, and tissue repertoires likely differ.

The chain uses TRBV27 and TRBJ2-7, with D possibly matching TRBD2 (5 bases). The sequence was collected from a woman in her forties in good health. Some clones in this sample may be carry-over from other donors' samples. Input material: PBMCs. This chain's CDR3 is CASSLSRADSSTGQYF. CDR3 DNA sequence: TGTGCCAGCAGTTTATCCAGAGCGGATTCGTCTACCGGGCAGTACTTC.